The rows below give T cell receptor beta chains drawn from one sample of a study of shared clonotypes between healthy human individuals. Assay: immunoSEQ multiplex PCR; the TCRdb copy retains only in-frame clones and omits some. This sample has 2.5 million or so clones, with 85% to 95% found just once. Sequencing was performed on naive CD4+ T cells sorted from blood. These TCRs come from a young man in good health. CDR3s leave out the opening cysteine and the closing phenylalanine or tryptophan.

J,V,CDR3
TRBJ2-5,TRBV6-5,ASSYLNQETQY
TRBJ1-5,TRBV27,ASSAGRLSNQPQH
TRBJ1-2,TRBV29-1,SVEFVFTGTSYGYT
TRBJ1-3,TRBV5-1,ASSFGTEGNTIY
TRBJ1-5,TRBV5-6,ASSEWGFQPQH
TRBJ2-3,TRBV25-1,ASSHTTGGPTDTQY
TRBJ2-7,TRBV21-1,ASSKNWAAAYEQY
NA,TRBV11-2,ASSLVDTYEQY
TRBJ2-5,TRBV5-4,ASSPRLTPYQETQY
TRBJ2-1,TRBV7-9,ASSSGQGSGNEQF
TRBJ2-2,TRBV5-6,ASSLVLSGELF
TRBJ1-6,TRBV5-6,ASSLQDRENSPLH
TRBJ2-2,TRBV19,ASSWGLEAGELF
TRBJ2-7,TRBV6-5,ASSYSGGESEQY
TRBJ2-1,TRBV6-5,ASKIAGGSYNEQF
TRBJ2-7,TRBV7-8,ASSFQGGSYEQY
TRBJ1-5,TRBV6-1,ASVIVQGGNQPQH
TRBJ2-5,TRBV2,ASSEARLAGGIETQY
TRBJ1-2,TRBV21-1,ASSSRVGTGGWGYT
TRBJ2-1,TRBV7-3,ASSLNERGRYNEQF
TRBJ2-5,TRBV10-1,ASSESNQETQY
TRBJ1-6,TRBV19,ASSKSVGGSPLH
TRBJ1-5,TRBV28,ASSLWRDRGRIGYSNQPQH
TRBJ2-1,TRBV18,ASSPSGRLDNEQF
TRBJ2-7,TRBV6-6,ASSSLTGGLYEQY
TRBJ2-7,TRBV30,AWSNGASYEQY
TRBJ1-2,TRBV10-3,AISEGTRSPYGYT
TRBJ1-3,TRBV6-5,ASRPPGTGGNTIY
TRBJ1-5,TRBV30,AWSDRTDQPQH
TRBJ1-1,TRBV5-1,ASSPTLNLNTEAF
TRBJ2-7,TRBV25-1,ASSGRRGTYEQY
TRBJ2-3,TRBV27,ASSYTGRITRPSTDTQY
TRBJ2-1,TRBV5-1,ASSFGTSGNNEQF
TRBJ2-7,TRBV2,ASRDLFSGQY
TRBJ2-7,TRBV5-4,ASSERRGLSYEQY
TRBJ1-2,TRBV5-1,ASSFTGTAGYT
TRBJ2-1,TRBV7-2,ASSLSSGLAFNEQF
TRBJ1-1,TRBV27,ASSSPTRAF
TRBJ2-4,TRBV19,ASSILEGTNIQY
TRBJ1-2,TRBV5-4,ASSSSQAPHGYT
TRBJ2-3,TRBV9,ASSVDQLLTDTQY
TRBJ1-3,TRBV7-9,ASSPRQGATGNTIY